This T cell receptor beta chain was obtained from a study of metastatic and nonmetastatic thyroid tumors. V was cut by 5 bases and J by 0 bases, with 4 bases left in between. Germline CDR1 and CDR2: SGHAT and FQNNGV. The CDR3 totals 13 residues. Among the patients, none had received any treatment before thyroid surgery. In the original analysis: It was from CDR3 differences across clinicopathological groups that a distant-metastasis classifier for papillary thyroid cancer was built. TCRdb ran MiXCR on the PCR reads. The V and J calls and clone size come from TCRdb's table, not from the authors' own analysis. The sample shows about 69,000 clones, over 12% of them seen only once.

This chain uses TRBV11-2 with TRBJ2-2; D is unresolved. The origin of this receptor is a male donor with papillary thyroid cancer or a benign thyroid nodule (not recorded which). Some clones in this sample may be carry-over from other donors' samples. Input material: blood. Here the CDR3 reads CASSLTNTGELFF. CDR3 in DNA: TGTGCCAGCAGCCTAACGAACACCGGGGAGCTGTTTTTT.